This TCR beta chain was obtained from a study of human T cells and chemical hapten exposure. The overall study: Per-sample variation in TCR yield stemmed mainly from small pooled library volume differences.

The study used a library that attached unique molecular identifiers to individual cDNA molecules. In the original processing: From 23,224 to 690,600 TCRs were found per sample, with a median of approximately 96,000. In TCRdb, the reads were re-called with MiXCR into one record per CDR3 protein. The V and J calls here are based on TCRdb, not the publication. The table has 120,000 or so distinct CDR3 sequences, more than 8.5% seen once. Regarding the study as a whole: DPC sensitization left the count of TCRs above 1 in 1000 unchanged.

V dropped 1 base and J dropped 4 bases, with 13 bases sitting between them. The CDR3 length is 15 residues. Whole blood, unfractionated, served as the material for total RNA extraction. This clonotype was observed many times. Its target is unknown. The chain links TRBV12-3 or TRBV12-4 to TRBJ1-1; a possible D gene is TRBD1 (5 bases). Sequencing was performed on whole blood. The TCR was taken from a human donor in good health. Some clones in this sample may be carry-over from other donors' samples. The CDR3 DNA sequence: TGTGCCAGCAGTTTAGACCCCTCGGGGACCACTGAAGCTTTCTTT. Protein product: CASSLDPSGTTEAFF.